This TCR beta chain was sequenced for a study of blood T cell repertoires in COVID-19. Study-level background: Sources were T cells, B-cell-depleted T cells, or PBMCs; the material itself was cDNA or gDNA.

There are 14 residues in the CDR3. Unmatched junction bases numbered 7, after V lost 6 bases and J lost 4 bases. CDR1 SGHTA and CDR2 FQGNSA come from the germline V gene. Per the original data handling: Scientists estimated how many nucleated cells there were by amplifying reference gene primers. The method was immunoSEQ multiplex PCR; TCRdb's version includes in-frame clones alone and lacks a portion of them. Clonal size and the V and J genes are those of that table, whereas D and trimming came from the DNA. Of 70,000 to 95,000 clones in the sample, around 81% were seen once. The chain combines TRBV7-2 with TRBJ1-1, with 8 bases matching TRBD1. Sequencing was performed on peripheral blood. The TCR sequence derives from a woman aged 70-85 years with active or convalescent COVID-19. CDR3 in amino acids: CASRTGGWVTEAFF. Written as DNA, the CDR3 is TGTGCCAGCAGAACAGGGGGGTGGGTCACTGAAGCTTTCTTT.